This T cell receptor (beta chain) was retrieved from a study of CD8+ T cells in alopecia areata. Study results and caveats: TCR sharing across patients was less clear than in mice, possibly HLA-related. Treatment with tofacitinib significantly lowered scalp clonality and reduced expanded CD8+ clones among the top 100. Across lesional scalp, and particularly alopecia totalis/universalis, clonality surpassed that of normal scalp.

Reverse transcription of extracted RNA yielded cDNA, which provided the sequencing template. Clones were read by immunoSEQ multiplex PCR, and TCRdb kept only the in-frame ones, dropping some. This table has 35,000 to 50,000 clones, 80% to 95% appearing once. Treatment reported: oral pan-JAK inhibitor, 5-10 mg twice daily. Researchers gathered lesional scalp punch biopsies and peripheral blood from patients with alopecia areata. The germline V gene encodes CDR1 GTSNPN and CDR2 SVGIG (reference sequence). The CDR3 is made up of 14 amino acids. With 4 bases removed from V and 4 bases from J, the gap between germline ends came to 13 bases. On this clone: Antigen: not known.

The chain joins TRBV30 to TRBJ2-2, with a weak D call TRBD1 (6 bases). Sequencing used CD8+ T cells sorted from blood, obtained at week 24, from a patient treated with tofacitinib. This TCR was sampled from a human donor with alopecia areata. CDR3 in DNA: TGTGCCTGGACCGGGACATCGTCCACCGGGGAGCTGTTTTTT. Protein: CAWTGTSSTGELFF.